The rows below give T cell receptor beta chains drawn from one sample of a study of persistence of HIV-infected CD4 T cells. These TCRs are of unknown antigen specificity. Libraries were prepared by immunoSEQ multiplex PCR; TCRdb keeps only in-frame clonotypes and omits some of them. The sample includes about 32,000 clones, about four fifths seen only once; the top ten take 18%. Material: CD4+ T cells sorted from PBMCs after approximately 20-hour stimulation, obtained from a patient who received antiretroviral therapy. The receptors were sampled from an adult woman with HIV who was CMV-seropositive. Both conserved end residues are part of each CDR3. D genes are given only for firm matches. Clone size is stated in some rows and not others, as once, few, many or a class when expanded.

clone_size,d_call,j_call,v_call,cdr3_aa,cdr3_nt
.,.,TRBJ2-3,TRBV19,CASRRGIKDTQYF,TGTGCCAGTAGGAGGGGGATAAAAGATACGCAGTATTTT
.,TRBD2,TRBJ2-1,TRBV5-1,CASSSRGKTSGRSEQFF,TGCGCCAGCAGCTCAAGGGGAAAAACTAGCGGGAGGAGTGAGCAGTTCTTC
.,TRBD2,TRBJ2-3,TRBV19,CASSSLTSGNTDTQYF,TGTGCCAGTAGTTCCCTAACTAGCGGAAACACAGATACGCAGTATTTT
.,.,TRBJ1-5,TRBV6-2/TRBV6-3,CASSPGQNNQPQHF,TGTGCCAGCAGCCCGGGACAAAACAATCAGCCCCAGCATTTT
.,.,TRBJ1-5,TRBV29-1,CSVLDNSNQPQHF,TGCAGCGTTTTAGATAATAGCAATCAGCCCCAGCATTTT
.,.,TRBJ2-1,TRBV4-1,CASSQEEDIPRDNEQFF,TGCGCCAGCAGCCAAGAAGAGGACATTCCACGGGACAATGAGCAGTTCTTC
.,TRBD2,TRBJ2-4,TRBV3-1/TRBV3-2,CASSLTGGANIQYF,TGTGCCAGCAGCCTCACGGGGGGGGCTAACATTCAGTACTTC
.,.,TRBJ1-1,TRBV28,CASTMNTEAFF,TGTGCCAGCACGATGAACACTGAAGCTTTCTTT
.,TRBD1,TRBJ1-2,TRBV7-2,CASSEQGAYFRGYTF,TGTGCCAGCAGCGAACAGGGGGCATATTTCAGAGGCTACACCTTC
.,TRBD2,TRBJ2-1,TRBV27,CASSPRLAPSSYNEQFF,TGTGCCAGCAGTCCTCGACTAGCGCCGAGCTCCTACAATGAGCAGTTCTTC
.,.,TRBJ2-7,TRBV5-1,CASSLAQSSYEQYF,TGCGCCAGCAGCTTGGCGCAGAGCTCCTACGAGCAGTACTTC
.,.,TRBJ1-4,TRBV5-4,CASSFGQPNEKLFF,TGTGCCAGCAGCTTTGGACAGCCAAATGAAAAACTGTTTTTT
.,.,TRBJ1-2,TRBV24-1,CATSNREGYGYTF,TGTGCCACTTCGAACAGGGAAGGCTATGGCTACACCTTC
.,TRBD2,TRBJ2-1,TRBV7-2,CASSFPLAGLNEQFF,TGTGCCAGCAGCTTCCCCCTAGCGGGCCTCAATGAGCAGTTCTTC
once,.,TRBJ2-1,TRBV5-6,CASTLDASSPNEQFF,TGTGCCAGCACCTTAGACGCCAGTAGTCCTAATGAGCAGTTCTTC
once,TRBD1,TRBJ2-6,TRBV7-9,CASTYGTGFGSGANVLTF,TGTGCCAGCACCTACGGGACAGGGTTTGGGTCTGGGGCCAACGTCCTGACTTTC
.,TRBD1,TRBJ2-3,TRBV5-4,CASSIGQGDRTDTQYF,TGTGCCAGCAGCATTGGACAGGGGGACCGCACAGATACGCAGTATTTT
.,.,TRBJ2-1,TRBV9,CASSTRQGGDEQFF,TGTGCCAGCAGCACCAGACAGGGAGGGGATGAGCAGTTCTTC
.,.,TRBJ1-1,TRBV5-3,CARSRRGIGLTEAFF,TGTGCCAGAAGCCGAAGGGGGATCGGGCTCACTGAAGCTTTCTTT
.,.,TRBJ1-2,TRBV14,CASSQEGRSLVTF,TGTGCCAGCAGCCAAGAGGGCAGGAGTTTAGTCACCTTC
.,TRBD1,TRBJ1-1,TRBV19,CASSRPRDRGESNTEAFF,TGTGCCAGTAGTCGCCCTCGGGACAGGGGGGAGTCGAACACTGAAGCTTTCTTT
.,TRBD1,TRBJ1-3,TRBV7-2,CASSLDRFSGNTIYF,TGTGCCAGCAGCTTGGACAGGTTCTCTGGAAACACCATATATTTT
.,.,TRBJ2-2,TRBV6-5,CASRPTGVSGELFF,TGTGCCAGCAGACCGACCGGGGTTTCCGGGGAGCTGTTTTTT
.,.,TRBJ1-1,TRBV7-3,CASSLGQGSTEAFF,TGTGCCAGCAGCTTAGGGCAGGGGAGCACTGAAGCTTTCTTT
once,.,TRBJ1-1,TRBV28,CASTDRYTEAFF,TGTGCCAGCACCGACAGGTACACTGAAGCTTTCTTT
.,TRBD1,TRBJ1-4,TRBV15,CATSRDTGELGEKLFF,TGTGCCACCAGCAGAGATACAGGGGAACTTGGGGAAAAACTGTTTTTT
.,.,TRBJ1-5,TRBV5-6,CASSFYRQPQHF,TGTGCCAGCAGCTTTTACAGACAGCCCCAGCATTTT
.,TRBD1,TRBJ2-6,TRBV6-6,CASTYRGSGANVLTF,TGTGCCAGCACCTACAGGGGGTCTGGGGCCAACGTCCTGACTTTC
once,.,TRBJ2-7,TRBV5-1,CASTHGESRHEQYF,TGCGCCAGCACCCACGGGGAGTCAAGGCACGAGCAGTACTTC
.,TRBD1,TRBJ2-6,TRBV27,CASTFTGGGANVLTF,TGTGCCAGCACCTTTACAGGGGGAGGGGCCAACGTCCTGACTTTC
.,.,TRBJ1-2,TRBV7-9,CASSQQFGGYTF,TGTGCCAGCAGCCAACAGTTTGGAGGCTACACCTTC